Shown below are 27 T cell receptor beta chains from a single sample sequenced in a study of cytomegalovirus exposure and HLA in healthy donors. 13 Jbeta primers and 60 Vbeta primers were used for the PCR. Here immunoSEQ multiplex PCR was the method, and the copy in TCRdb shows in-frame clones only, minus some. The sample has some 120,000 clones, 80% seen once; the top ten hold 1%. Specimen: PBMCs. The receptors shown here come from a man aged 40-49 years in good health and CMV-seronegative.

This chain uses TRBV5-1 with TRBJ2-1; 8 positions agree with TRBD1. Germline-derived CDR1 and CDR2 are SGHRS and YFSETQ. The V gene end was trimmed by 0 bases and the J gene end by 3 bases; junction bases not matched to a gene: 2. CDR3 length: 15 residues. The CDR3 spells CASSLEGQDYNEQFF. CDR3 coding DNA: TGCGCCAGCAGCTTGGAGGGACAGGACTACAATGAGCAGTTCTTC.

The chain carries TRBV2 and TRBJ1-1, with D perhaps matching TRBD1 (6 bases). There are 15 residues in the CDR3. The germline CDR1 and CDR2 sequences are SNHLY and FYNNEI. V shed 0 bases and J shed 6 bases, with 14 bases lying between them. The CDR3 DNA is TGTGCCAGCAGTGAAGCAAATCCGAGGGGGTCTGAAGCTTTCTTT. It codes for CASSEANPRGSEAFF. Complete variable domain (other parts from reference TRBV2 and TRBJ1-1): EPEVTQTPSHQVTQMGQEVILRCVPISNHLYFYWYRQILGQKVEFLVSFYNNEISEKSEIFDDQFSVERPDGSNFTLKIRSTKLEDSAMYFCASSEANPRGSEAFFGQGTRLTVV.

This clone turned up a few times. This chain links TRBV18 with TRBJ2-4; D gene ambiguous. This CDR3 has 17 amino acids. V lost 6 bases and J 0 bases, leaving 18 bases between the germline ends. Germline CDR1 and CDR2: KGHSH and LQKENI. DNA for the CDR3: TGTGCCAGCTCCCCCACCAGGCAGACCCTAGCCAAAAACATTCAGTACTTC. Amino acid sequence: CASSPTRQTLAKNIQYF.

This chain links TRBV19 with TRBJ1-5; D is possibly TRBD1 (5 bases). Per germline, CDR1 LNHDA and CDR2 SQIVND (reference sequence). V dropped 7 bases and J dropped 2 bases, with 15 bases sitting between them. The CDR3 totals 15 residues. Written as DNA, the CDR3 is TGTGCCAGTACCCGGGGGGGTGAGGGCAATCAGCCCCAGCATTTT. Protein sequence: CASTRGGEGNQPQHF.

The chain recombines TRBV27 with TRBJ2-7; 7 bases fit TRBD1. The V gene end was trimmed by 0 bases and the J gene end by 4 bases; junction bases not matched to a gene: 15. This CDR3 has 18 amino acids. Germline V lookup: CDR1 MNHEY, CDR2 SMNVEV (reference sequence). DNA of the CDR3: TGTGCCAGCAGTTTATCGAGGACTTTAGGGGGCTTCGTTTACGAGCAGTACTTC. Translated: CASSLSRTLGGFVYEQYF.

The chain links TRBV4-1 to TRBJ2-5; D not resolved. Germline values: CDR1 MGHRA, CDR2 YSYEKL. This CDR3 is 13 amino acids long. The V and J ends lost 0 bases and 4 bases respectively, with 6 bases between them. CDR3 in DNA: TGCGCCAGCAGCCAAGATCCGGGAGAGACCCAGTACTTC. Residues: CASSQDPGETQYF.

The genes are TRBV2 and TRBJ2-2, with D possibly being TRBD2 (5 bases). The V end lost 5 bases, the J end lost 3 bases, and 13 bases lay between the germline ends. The CDR3 covers 15 residues. From germline, CDR1 is SNHLY and CDR2 FYNNEI. This chain's CDR3 is CASSRGLLDTGELFF. The DNA of the CDR3 is TGTGCCAGCAGTCGGGGTCTACTGGACACCGGGGAGCTGTTTTTT.

This chain links TRBV5-6 with TRBJ2-5; 8 bases align to TRBD2. The germline gives CDR1 SGHDT, CDR2 YYEEEE. V shed 3 bases and J 1 base; nucleotides not matched to a gene: 8. This CDR3 has 16 residues. The CDR3 DNA is TGTGCCAGCAGCTGGGCCGGGACTAGGAGCCAAGAGACCCAGTACTTC. It translates to CASSWAGTRSQETQYF.

This clone was seen a few times. The V gene is TRBV6-5, the J gene TRBJ1-1; D ambiguous. This CDR3 comprises 15 residues. Germline CDR1 is MNHEY and CDR2 is SVGAGI. Trimming cost V 0 bases and J 1 base, with 9 bases left between them. The CDR3 region is CASSYSMEGNTEAFF. CDR3 coding DNA: TGTGCCAGCAGTTACTCGATGGAGGGGAACACTGAAGCTTTCTTT.

The V call is TRBV6-1, the J call TRBJ1-4, with 8 bases fitting TRBD1. The germline CDR1 and CDR2 sequences are MNHNS and SASEGT. The CDR3 totals 14 residues. V shed 6 bases and J 4 bases; nucleotides not matched to a gene: 4. The CDR3 spells CASRVGQVNEKLFF. The DNA for the CDR3 is TGTGCCAGCAGGGTGGGACAGGTTAATGAAAAACTGTTTTTT.

The gene calls are TRBV28 and TRBJ1-1; D ambiguous. From germline, CDR1 is MDHEN and CDR2 SYDVKM. Trimming took off 4 bases at V and 4 bases at J, with 16 bases between the two ends. The CDR3 runs to 15 residues. The CDR3 DNA follows: TGTGCCAGCAGTTCCCCCGTTGGAGGCGGCACTGAAGCTTTCTTT. This gives the protein CASSSPVGGGTEAFF.

The chain uses TRBV5-1 and TRBJ2-2; 9 bases map to TRBD2. Germline lookup yields CDR1 SGHRS and CDR2 YFSETQ. The V segment lost 6 bases and the J segment 4 bases; nucleotides outside the gene matches: 7. The CDR3 has 15 residues. CDR3 nucleotides: TGCGCCAGCACCGATAGCGGGGGTCGCACCGGGGAGCTGTTTTTT. As protein: CASTDSGGRTGELFF.

The genes are TRBV28 and TRBJ2-3, with 10 nucleotides matching TRBD2. Losses at the gene ends were 3 bases for V and 4 bases for J; bases not matched to a gene: 4. The CDR3 totals 15 residues. Per germline, CDR1 MDHEN and CDR2 SYDVKM. CDR3 coding DNA: TGTGCCAGCAGTTTGGTAGCGGGGGGCTCAGATACGCAGTATTTT. This encodes CASSLVAGGSDTQYF.

The chain couples TRBV6-1 to TRBJ2-7; perhaps TRBD1 as D (5 bases). V dropped 4 bases and J dropped 1 base, with 14 bases sitting between them. CDR1 is MNHNS, CDR2 SASEGT, per germline. This CDR3 spans 15 amino acids. CDR3 sequence: CASSALPDSSYEQYF. CDR3 in DNA: TGTGCCAGCAGTGCATTGCCTGACAGTTCCTACGAGCAGTACTTC.

The J gene is TRBJ2-1, the V gene TRBV6-1; D is uncertain. Looked up from germline, CDR1 is MNHNS and CDR2 is SASEGT. This CDR3 is built from 12 residues. The germline V and J ends were trimmed by 9 bases and 0 bases, with 6 bases remaining between them. In DNA, the CDR3 is TGTGCCAGTCCCTCCTCCTACAATGAGCAGTTCTTC. Its protein product is CASPSSYNEQFF.

The V call is TRBV11-2, the J call TRBJ2-5; TRBD2 aligns across 9 bases. Trimming at V came to 1 base and at J to 1 base, leaving 1 base not matched to a gene. The germline gives CDR1 SGHAT, CDR2 FQNNGV. This CDR3 has 15 amino acids. CDR3 sequence (DNA): TGTGCCAGCAGCTTAGGAGCGGGGGGCCAAGAGACCCAGTACTTC. Its translation: CASSLGAGGQETQYF. The full variable domain, with the rest looked up from reference TRBV11-2 and TRBJ2-5, is EAGVAQSPRYKIIEKRQSVAFWCNPISGHATLYWYQQILGQGPKLLIQFQNNGVVDDSQLPKDRFSAERLKGVDSTLKIQPAKLEDSAVYLCASSLGAGGQETQYFGPGTRLLVL.

V gene TRBV2 combines with J gene TRBJ2-5, with a tentative D call TRBD2 (5 bases). Trimming pared 4 bases from V and 5 bases from J, leaving 23 bases between. Germline assignment: CDR1 SNHLY and CDR2 FYNNEI. The CDR3 loop spans 17 amino acids. CDR3 bases: TGTGCCAGCAGTGTAGGACCGGGGTCCGTGGCCGGTGAGACCCAGTACTTC. It encodes CASSVGPGSVAGETQYF.

This clone came up a few times. The chain combines TRBV19 with TRBJ1-5, with a possible D match to TRBD1 (6 bases). The V end lost 10 bases, the J end lost 1 base, and 14 bases lay between the germline ends. The CDR3 runs 14 residues. Germline assignment: CDR1 LNHDA and CDR2 SQIVND (reference sequence). CDR3 in amino acids: CAISQGWSNQPQHF. In nucleotides, the CDR3 is TGTGCCATCAGCCAGGGGTGGAGCAATCAGCCCCAGCATTTT.

The rearrangement uses TRBV6-6 and TRBJ1-4; maybe TRBD1 (6 bases). The CDR3 length is 14 residues. The germline V gene encodes CDR1 MNHNY and CDR2 SVGAGI (reference sequence). V lost 5 bases, J lost 6 bases, and 13 bases lay in between. The DNA of the CDR3 is TGTGCCAGCAGTAACGGAGGGGGGGATGAAAAACTGTTTTTT. Its protein product is CASSNGGGDEKLFF.

The chain uses TRBV19 and TRBJ2-7; a possible D gene is TRBD1 (5 bases). CDR3 length: 14 amino acids. CDR1 and CDR2 (germline): LNHDA, SQIVND (reference sequence). With 4 bases removed from V and 2 bases from J, the gap between germline ends came to 12 bases. The CDR3 is CASSTFGQAYEQYF. CDR3 nucleotide sequence: TGTGCCAGTAGTACTTTCGGACAAGCCTACGAGCAGTACTTC.

The V call is TRBV27, the J call TRBJ2-3; no reliable D call. The CDR3 extends over 13 amino acids. The V end was cut by 7 bases, the J end by 2 bases, with 10 bases between. CDR1 MNHEY and CDR2 SMNVEV come from the germline V gene (reference sequence). The CDR3 DNA sequence: TGTGCCAGCAAGACATCGGACACAGATACGCAGTATTTT. Amino acid sequence: CASKTSDTDTQYF.

The J gene is TRBJ2-1, the V gene TRBV28; D gene unclear. The CDR3 runs 15 residues. Germline loops: CDR1 MDHEN, CDR2 SYDVKM. The germline V and J ends were trimmed by 2 bases and 4 bases, with 12 bases remaining between them. The CDR3 DNA sequence: TGTGCCAGCAGTTTAGCGGCGGTATCGTACAATGAGCAGTTCTTC. Amino acid sequence: CASSLAAVSYNEQFF.

The chain recombines TRBV5-1 with TRBJ2-7; the match to TRBD2 covers 10 bases. Germline CDR1 SGHRS, CDR2 YFSETQ. The ends lost 1 base at V and 0 bases at J; junction bases unmatched: 4. The CDR3 loop spans 16 amino acids. CDR3 bases: TGCGCCAGCAGCTTGTCTCTAGCGGGGGCCTCCTACGAGCAGTACTTC. Translation: CASSLSLAGASYEQYF. Using reference TRBV5-1 and TRBJ2-7 for the parts outside the CDR3, the full variable domain is KAGVTQTPRYLIKTRGQQVTLSCSPISGHRSVSWYQQTPGQGLQFLFEYFSETQRNKGNFPGRFSGRQFSNSRSEMNVSTLELGDSALYLCASSLSLAGASYEQYFGPGTRLTVT.

The chain combines TRBV5-1 with TRBJ2-5, with 11 bases lining up with TRBD2. Losses at the gene ends were 5 bases for V and 4 bases for J; bases not matched to a gene: 7. This CDR3 has 15 amino acids. CDR1 and CDR2 from the germline V gene are SGHRS and YFSETQ. The DNA of the CDR3 is TGCGCCAGCAGGGGACTAGCGGTAGTGGGAGAGACCCAGTACTTC. Translated: CASRGLAVVGETQYF.

The chain has TRBV2 and TRBJ2-5; the match to TRBD2 covers 8 bases. The V gene end was trimmed by 4 bases and the J gene end by 5 bases; junction bases not matched to a gene: 12. CDR3 length: 16 residues. Germline loops: CDR1 SNHLY, CDR2 FYNNEI. For the CDR3, the DNA is TGTGCCAGCAGTGGGTGGCGGGGGGTGCTGGGGGAGACCCAGTACTTC. Protein sequence: CASSGWRGVLGETQYF.

The V call is TRBV5-8, the J call TRBJ2-5; the D gene is possibly TRBD2 (6 bases). The CDR3 runs to 15 residues. Trimming took 4 bases from V and 5 from J, leaving 18 bases between them. The germline gives CDR1 SGHTS, CDR2 YDEGEE. In nucleotides, the CDR3 is TGTGCCAGCAGCCTTGGCCTTCTAGCGCGGGAGACCCAGTACTTC. Its protein product is CASSLGLLARETQYF.

This clone appeared a few times. The rearrangement joins TRBV19 to TRBJ2-2; 7 bases are a match to TRBD1. The CDR3 sequence is 14 residues long. The ends lost 2 bases at V and 5 bases at J; junction bases unmatched: 2. Per germline, CDR1 LNHDA and CDR2 SQIVND (reference sequence). For the CDR3, the DNA is TGTGCCAGTAGTATAACCAGGGGGACCGGGGAGCTGTTTTTT. Its protein is CASSITRGTGELFF.